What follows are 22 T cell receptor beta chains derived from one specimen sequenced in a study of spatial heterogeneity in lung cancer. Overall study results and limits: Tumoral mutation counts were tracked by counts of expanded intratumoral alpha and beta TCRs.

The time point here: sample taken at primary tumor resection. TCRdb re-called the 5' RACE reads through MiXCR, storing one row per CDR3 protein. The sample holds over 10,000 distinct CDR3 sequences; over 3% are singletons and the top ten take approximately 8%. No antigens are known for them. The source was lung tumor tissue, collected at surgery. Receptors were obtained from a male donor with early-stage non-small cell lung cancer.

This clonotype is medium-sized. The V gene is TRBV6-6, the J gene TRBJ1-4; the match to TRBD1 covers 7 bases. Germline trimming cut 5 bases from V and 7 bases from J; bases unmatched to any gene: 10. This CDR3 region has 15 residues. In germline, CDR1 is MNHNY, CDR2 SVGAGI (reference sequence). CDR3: CASSRGGGSAEKLFF. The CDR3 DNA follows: TGTGCCAGCAGTCGAGGGGGCGGCTCTGCTGAAAAACTGTTTTTT.

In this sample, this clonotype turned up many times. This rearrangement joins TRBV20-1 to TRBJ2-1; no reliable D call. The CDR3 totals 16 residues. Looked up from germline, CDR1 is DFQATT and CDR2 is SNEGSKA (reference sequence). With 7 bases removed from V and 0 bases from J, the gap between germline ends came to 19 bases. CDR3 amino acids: CSVPSRGFSSYNEQFF. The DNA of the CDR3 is TGCAGTGTCCCCTCCCGCGGCTTCAGCTCCTACAATGAGCAGTTCTTC.

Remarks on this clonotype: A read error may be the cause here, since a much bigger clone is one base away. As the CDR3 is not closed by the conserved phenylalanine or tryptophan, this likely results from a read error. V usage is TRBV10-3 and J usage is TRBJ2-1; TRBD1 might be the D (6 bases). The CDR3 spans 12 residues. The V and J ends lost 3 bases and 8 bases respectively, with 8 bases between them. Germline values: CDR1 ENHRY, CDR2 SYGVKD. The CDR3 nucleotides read TGTGCCATCAGTGATGGGGGCTATGAGCAGTTCTCC. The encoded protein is CAISDGGYEQFS.

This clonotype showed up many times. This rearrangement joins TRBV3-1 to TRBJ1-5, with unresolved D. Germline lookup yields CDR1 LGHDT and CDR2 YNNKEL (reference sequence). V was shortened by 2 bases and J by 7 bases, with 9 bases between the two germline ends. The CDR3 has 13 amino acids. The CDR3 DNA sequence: TGTGCCAGCAGCCAATGGGGTGTCCAGCCCCAGCATTTT. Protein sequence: CASSQWGVQPQHF.

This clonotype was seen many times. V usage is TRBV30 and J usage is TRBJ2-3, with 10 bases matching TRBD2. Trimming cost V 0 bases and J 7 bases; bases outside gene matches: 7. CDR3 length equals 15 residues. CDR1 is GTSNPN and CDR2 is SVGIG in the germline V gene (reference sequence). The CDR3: CAWSVTSGDSNTQYF. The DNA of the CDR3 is TGTGCCTGGAGTGTAACTAGCGGGGACTCGAATACGCAGTATTTT. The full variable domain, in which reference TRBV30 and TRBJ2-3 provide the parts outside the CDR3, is SQTIHQWPATLVQPVGSPLSLECTVEGTSNPNLYWYRQAAGRGLQLLFYSVGIGQISSEVPQNLSASRPQDRQFILSSKKLLLSDSGFYLCAWSVTSGDSNTQYFGPGTRLTVL.

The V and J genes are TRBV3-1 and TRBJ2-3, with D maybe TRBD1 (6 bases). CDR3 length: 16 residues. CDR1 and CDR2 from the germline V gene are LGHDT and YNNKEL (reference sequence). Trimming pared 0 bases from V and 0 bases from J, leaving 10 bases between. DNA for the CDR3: TGTGCCAGCAGCCAAGATCTAGGGGGAAGCACAGATACGCAGTATTTT. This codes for CASSQDLGGSTDTQYF.

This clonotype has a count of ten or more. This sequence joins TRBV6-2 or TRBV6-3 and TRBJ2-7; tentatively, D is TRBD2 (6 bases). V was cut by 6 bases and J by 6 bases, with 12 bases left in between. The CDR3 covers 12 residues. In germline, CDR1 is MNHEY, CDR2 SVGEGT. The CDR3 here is CASSLVGGEQYV. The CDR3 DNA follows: TGTGCCAGCAGCTTGGTCGGGGGCGAGCAGTACGTC.

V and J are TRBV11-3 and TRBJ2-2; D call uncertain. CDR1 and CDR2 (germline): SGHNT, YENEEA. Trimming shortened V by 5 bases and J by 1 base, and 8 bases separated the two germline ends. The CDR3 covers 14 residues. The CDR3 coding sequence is TGTGCCAGCAGCCCCCGTGGGAACACCGGGGAGCTGTTTTTT. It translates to CASSPRGNTGELFF. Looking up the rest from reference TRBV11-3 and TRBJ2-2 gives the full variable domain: EAGVVQSPRYKIIEKKQPVAFWCNPISGHNTLYWYLQNLGQGPELLIRYENEEAVDDSQLPKDRFSAERLKGVDSTLKIQPAELGDSAVYLCASSPRGNTGELFFGEGSRLTVL.

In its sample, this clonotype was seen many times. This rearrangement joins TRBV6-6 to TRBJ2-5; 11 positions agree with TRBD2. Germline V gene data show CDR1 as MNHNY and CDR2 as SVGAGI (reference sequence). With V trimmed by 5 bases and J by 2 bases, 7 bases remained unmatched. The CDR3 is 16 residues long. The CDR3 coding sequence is TGTGCCAGCAGTCAACTAGCGGGAGTTCGACAAGAGACCCAGTACTTC. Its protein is CASSQLAGVRQETQYF.

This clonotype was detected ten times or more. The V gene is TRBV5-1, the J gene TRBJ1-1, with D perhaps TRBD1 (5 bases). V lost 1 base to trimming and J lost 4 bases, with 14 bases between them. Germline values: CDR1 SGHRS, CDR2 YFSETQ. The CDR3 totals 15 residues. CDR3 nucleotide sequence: TGCGCCAGCAGCTTGATGACAGCATCAGGCACTGAAGCTTTCTTT. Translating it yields CASSLMTASGTEAFF. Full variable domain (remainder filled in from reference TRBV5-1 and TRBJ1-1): KAGVTQTPRYLIKTRGQQVTLSCSPISGHRSVSWYQQTPGQGLQFLFEYFSETQRNKGNFPGRFSGRQFSNSRSEMNVSTLELGDSALYLCASSLMTASGTEAFFGQGTRLTVV.

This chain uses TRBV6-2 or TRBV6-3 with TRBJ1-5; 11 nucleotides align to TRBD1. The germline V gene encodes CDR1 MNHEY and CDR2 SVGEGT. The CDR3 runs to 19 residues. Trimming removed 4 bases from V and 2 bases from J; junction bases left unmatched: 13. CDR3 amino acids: CASSFTPGQGADRNQPQHF. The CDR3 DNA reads TGTGCCAGCAGTTTCACACCCGGACAGGGGGCTGATCGCAATCAGCCCCAGCATTTT.

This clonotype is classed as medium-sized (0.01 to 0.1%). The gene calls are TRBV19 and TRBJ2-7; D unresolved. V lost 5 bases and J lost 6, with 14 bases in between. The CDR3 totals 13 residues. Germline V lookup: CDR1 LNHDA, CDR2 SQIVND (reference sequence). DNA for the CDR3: TGTGCCAGTAGTTTTGCCCGCTCTCGCGAGCAGTACTTC. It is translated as CASSFARSREQYF. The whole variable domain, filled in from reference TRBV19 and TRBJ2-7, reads DGGITQSPKYLFRKEGQNVTLSCEQNLNHDAMYWYRQDPGQGLRLIYYSQIVNDFQKGDIAEGYSVSREKKESFPLTVTSAQKNPTAFYLCASSFARSREQYFGPGTRLTVT.

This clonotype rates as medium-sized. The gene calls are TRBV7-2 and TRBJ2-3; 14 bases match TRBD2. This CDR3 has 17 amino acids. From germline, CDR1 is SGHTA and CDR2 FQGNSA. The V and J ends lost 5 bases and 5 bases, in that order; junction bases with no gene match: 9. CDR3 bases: TGTGCCAGCAGCCCGCTTTGGGGACTAGCGGGGGTAGATACGCAGTATTTT. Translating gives CASSPLWGLAGVDTQYF.

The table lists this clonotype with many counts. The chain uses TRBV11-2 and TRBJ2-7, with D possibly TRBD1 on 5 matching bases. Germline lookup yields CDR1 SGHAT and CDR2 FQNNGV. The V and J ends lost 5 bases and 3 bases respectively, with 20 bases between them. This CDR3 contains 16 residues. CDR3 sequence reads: CASSPQGARALYEQYF. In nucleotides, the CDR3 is TGTGCCAGCAGCCCGCAGGGCGCTCGAGCCCTCTACGAGCAGTACTTC.

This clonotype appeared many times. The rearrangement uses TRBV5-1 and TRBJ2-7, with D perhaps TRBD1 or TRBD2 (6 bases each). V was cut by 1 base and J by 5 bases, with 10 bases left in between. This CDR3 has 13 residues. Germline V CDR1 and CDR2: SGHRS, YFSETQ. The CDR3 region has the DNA TGCGCCAGCAGCTTGTCCGGGGGCAACGAGCAGTACTTC. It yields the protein CASSLSGGNEQYF.

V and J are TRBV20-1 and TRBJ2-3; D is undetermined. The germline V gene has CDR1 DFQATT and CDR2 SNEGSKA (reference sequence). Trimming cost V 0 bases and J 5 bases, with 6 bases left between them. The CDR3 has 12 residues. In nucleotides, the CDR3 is TGCAGTGCTAGAGATAGTGGAGATACGCAGTATTTT. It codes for CSARDSGDTQYF.

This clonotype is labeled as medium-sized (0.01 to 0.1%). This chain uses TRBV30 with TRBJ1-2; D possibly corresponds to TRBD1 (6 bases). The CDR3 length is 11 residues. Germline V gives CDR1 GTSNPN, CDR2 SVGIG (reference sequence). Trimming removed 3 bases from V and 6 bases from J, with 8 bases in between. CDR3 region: CAWRTGHGYTF. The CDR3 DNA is TGTGCCTGGAGAACAGGGCATGGCTACACCTTC.

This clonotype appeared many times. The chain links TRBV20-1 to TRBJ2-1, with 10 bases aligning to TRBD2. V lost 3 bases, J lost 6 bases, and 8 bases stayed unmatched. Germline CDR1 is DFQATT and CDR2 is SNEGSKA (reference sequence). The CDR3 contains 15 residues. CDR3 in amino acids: CSASVSGGECNEQFF. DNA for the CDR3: TGCAGTGCTAGTGTAAGCGGGGGGGAGTGCAATGAGCAGTTCTTC.

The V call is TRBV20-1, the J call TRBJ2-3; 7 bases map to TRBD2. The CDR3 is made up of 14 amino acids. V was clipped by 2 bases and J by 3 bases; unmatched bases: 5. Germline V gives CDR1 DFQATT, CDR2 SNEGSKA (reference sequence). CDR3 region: CSARTGGRTDTQYF. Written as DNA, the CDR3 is TGCAGTGCTAGAACGGGAGGAAGAACAGATACGCAGTATTTT.

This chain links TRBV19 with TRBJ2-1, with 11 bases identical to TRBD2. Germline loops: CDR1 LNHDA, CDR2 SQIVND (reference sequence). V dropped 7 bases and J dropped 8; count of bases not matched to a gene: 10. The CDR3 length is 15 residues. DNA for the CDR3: TGTGCCAGTACCGCCCTAGCGGGAGGTTGGGATGAGCAGTTCTTC. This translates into CASTALAGGWDEQFF.

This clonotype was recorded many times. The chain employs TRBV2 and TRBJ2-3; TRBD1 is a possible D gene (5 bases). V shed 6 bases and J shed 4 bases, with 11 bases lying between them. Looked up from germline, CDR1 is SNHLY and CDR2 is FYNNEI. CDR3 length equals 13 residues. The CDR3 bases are TGTGCCAGCAGCAGGGCGTTGGCAGATACGCAGTATTTT. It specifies CASSRALADTQYF. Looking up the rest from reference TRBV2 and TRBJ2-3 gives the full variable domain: EPEVTQTPSHQVTQMGQEVILRCVPISNHLYFYWYRQILGQKVEFLVSFYNNEISEKSEIFDDQFSVERPDGSNFTLKIRSTKLEDSAMYFCASSRALADTQYFGPGTRLTVL.

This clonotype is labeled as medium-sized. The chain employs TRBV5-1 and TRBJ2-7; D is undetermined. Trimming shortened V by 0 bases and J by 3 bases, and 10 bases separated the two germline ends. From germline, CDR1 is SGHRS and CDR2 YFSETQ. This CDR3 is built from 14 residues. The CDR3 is CASSLVVGDYEQYF. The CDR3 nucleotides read TGCGCCAGCAGCTTGGTCGTCGGAGACTACGAGCAGTACTTC.